This T cell receptor (beta chain) was captured in a study of blood T cell repertoires in COVID-19. In the authors' workflow: Using reference gene primer amplification, nucleated cell counts were estimated. The repertoire was sequenced with immunoSEQ multiplex PCR; TCRdb's copy has only in-frame clones and lacks some. V and J calls and clone size follow that table, whereas D and trimming were derived from the DNA. In the table there are 300,000 or so clones, around 86% of which are singletons. CDR1 and CDR2 (germline): SGDLS, YYNGEE. The CDR3 totals 15 residues. Trimming took 3 bases from V and 0 from J; bases not matched to a gene: 5. Participants were aged about 18 to 90 years, lived in 20 to 25 US areas, and enrolled virtually. Among Cohort 3 donors, those recovered had two negative PCRs, clearance, or symptom resolution.

The rearrangement joins TRBV9 to TRBJ2-7; 8 bases agree with TRBD1. The clonotype originates from a young woman who had recovered from COVID-19. Sequencing was performed on PBMCs or T cells enriched from blood (not recorded which). The CDR3 sequence: CASSASGTGSYEQYF. CDR3 sequence (DNA): TGTGCCAGCAGCGCATCCGGGACAGGCTCCTACGAGCAGTACTTC.